This TCR beta chain was found in a study of control samples from healthy donors and cancer patients. Clones were sequenced by immunoSEQ multiplex PCR, and TCRdb holds only the in-frame ones, with some missing. The top ten clones hold roughly 8% of a sample with fewer than 15,000 clones, about 75% of them seen once. V lost 1 base to trimming and J lost 6 bases, with 7 bases between them. The CDR3 runs to 13 residues. The germline V gene encodes CDR1 MGHRA and CDR2 YSYEKL. This sequence originates from a male donor with melanoma. The chain couples TRBV4-1 to TRBJ1-3; tentatively, D is TRBD1 (5 bases). The sequenced sample consisted of formalin-fixed, paraffin-embedded tissue. Here the CDR3 DNA reads TGCGCCAGCAGCCAAGCAGGGCAAAACACCATATATTTT. Translated: CASSQAGQNTIYF.